The subject of this entry is one T cell receptor beta chain. Its antigen remains unidentified. Read data end 3 residues before the CDR3 end; the end is taken from the germline J gene. The sample originates from a study of T cells in women clearing cervical HPV infection. About the research overall: Case blood drawn at lesion detection; control blood after infection cleared. Study-level points and caveats: Combining TCR richness with V gene abundances gave approximately 0.8 AUC. CIN3+ cases had significantly higher TCR richness than controls; evenness did not differ.

The V segment lost 6 bases and the J segment 2 bases; nucleotides outside the gene matches: 6. The germline V gene encodes CDR1 MDHEN and CDR2 SYDVKM. The CDR3 has 16 residues. Genomic DNA, averaging around 1,200 ng per sample, yielded TCR beta CDR3 via immunoSEQ. The data were produced by immunoSEQ multiplex PCR, yet TCRdb's version contains in-frame clones alone and is incomplete. This sample contains tens of thousands of clones. The sequencing sample was made of blood buffy coat. The clonotype originates from a woman aged 18-69 years with a cervical HPV16 infection that either progressed to CIN3+ or cleared (not recorded which). The genes are TRBV28 and TRBJ2-3, with TRBD2 identical over 12 bases. CDR3: CASRASGRVNTDTQYF. CDR3 DNA, as far as it was read: TGTGCCAGCAGGGCTAGCGGGAGGGTCAACACAGATACG.